The 32 T cell receptor beta chains below all came from one sample that was sequenced in a study of shared T cell receptors in the human thymus. The table came from immunoSEQ multiplex PCR; TCRdb's copy has only in-frame clones and leaves some out. The sample holds hundreds of thousands of clones, around 95% seen once. The sample taken for sequencing was thymocytes. These receptor sequences come from a human donor.

In this sample, this clone turned up once. V usage is TRBV4-2 and J usage is TRBJ2-2, with D unresolved. Trimming shortened V by 0 bases and J by 5 bases, and 7 bases separated the two germline ends. From germline, CDR1 is LGHNA and CDR2 YNFKEQ. The CDR3 has 14 amino acids. The CDR3 nucleotides read TGTGCCAGCAGCCAAGATCGTCGGACCGGGGAGCTGTTTTTT. Translated, it gives CASSQDRRTGELFF.

J is TRBJ2-7 and V is TRBV28, with 9 bases fitting TRBD2. CDR1 MDHEN and CDR2 SYDVKM come from the germline V gene. Trimming took 5 bases from V and 3 from J; bases not matched to a gene: 14. This CDR3 region has 17 residues. The CDR3 here is CASSGGYQGLARYEQYF. The CDR3 DNA reads TGTGCCAGCAGTGGGGGATACCAAGGACTAGCGCGCTACGAGCAGTACTTC.

The V and J genes are TRBV29-1 and TRBJ2-1; TRBD2 aligns across 11 bases. The CDR3 is made up of 15 amino acids. V trimming: 6 bases; J trimming: 7 bases; junction bases outside the gene matches: 11. Germline loops: CDR1 SQVTM, CDR2 ANQGSEA. DNA for the CDR3: TGCAGCGTCCTAGCGGGGGGACTGGTGGGGAATGAGCAGTTCTTC. Protein sequence: CSVLAGGLVGNEQFF.

The chain recombines TRBV5-6 with TRBJ1-1, with D perhaps matching TRBD1 (5 bases). The V gene lost 4 bases and the J gene lost 1 base, with 8 bases spanning the gap. Germline-derived CDR1 and CDR2 are SGHDT and YYEEEE. This CDR3 is 13 amino acids long. Here the CDR3 reads CASSKTGNTEAFF. The CDR3 coding sequence is TGTGCCAGCAGCAAAACAGGGAACACTGAAGCTTTCTTT.

This clone was observed once. The chain recombines TRBV28 with TRBJ1-2, with a possible D match to TRBD1 (6 bases). V lost 6 bases, J lost 1 base, and 24 bases lay in between. The V gene's germline CDR1 is MDHEN and CDR2 SYDVKM. The CDR3 runs 18 residues. CDR3 amino acids: CASSSATGGARSNYGYTF. CDR3 coding DNA: TGTGCCAGCAGCTCAGCGACGGGGGGCGCACGGAGTAACTATGGCTACACCTTC.

The chain has TRBV15 and TRBJ2-2; 12 positions agree with TRBD2. Germline loops: CDR1 LNHNV, CDR2 YYDKDF (reference sequence). The CDR3 totals 18 residues. Trimming cost V 2 bases and J 7 bases; bases outside gene matches: 11. In nucleotides, the CDR3 is TGTGCCACCAGCAGACCCAAGGAACTAGCGGGAGGTGACGGGGAGCTGTTTTTT. Its translation: CATSRPKELAGGDGELFF.

This rearrangement joins TRBV15 to TRBJ2-1, with D uncertain. CDR1 is LNHNV and CDR2 is YYDKDF in the germline V gene (reference sequence). The V end lost 5 bases, the J end lost 8 bases, and 13 bases lay between the germline ends. The CDR3 sequence is 13 residues long. The CDR3 DNA reads as TGTGCCACCAGCTCGTCGATCTCGGATGAGCAGTTCTTC. Protein: CATSSSISDEQFF.

V gene TRBV27 combines with J gene TRBJ2-2, with D unclear. The ends were cut back, 4 bases at V and 0 bases at J, with 24 bases in the middle. The CDR3 has 20 amino acids. CDR1 is MNHEY, CDR2 SMNVEV, per germline (reference sequence). CDR3 residues: CASSSTQRISSPANTGELFF. CDR3 coding DNA: TGTGCCAGCAGTTCTACTCAACGAATTTCCAGTCCCGCGAACACCGGGGAGCTGTTTTTT.

The rearrangement joins TRBV7-6 to TRBJ2-1; D is perhaps TRBD1 (5 bases). CDR3 length equals 13 residues. From germline, CDR1 is SGHVS and CDR2 FNYEAQ. V was clipped by 3 bases and J by 6 bases, with 9 bases between them. CDR3 in amino acids: CASSFDSFNEQFF. CDR3 DNA: TGTGCCAGCAGCTTTGACAGTTTCAATGAGCAGTTCTTC. Full variable domain (remainder filled in from reference TRBV7-6 and TRBJ2-1): GAGVSQSPRYKVTKRGQDVALRCDPISGHVSLYWYRQALGQGPEFLTYFNYEAQQDKSGLPNDRFSAERPEGSISTLTIQRTEQRDSAMYRCASSFDSFNEQFFGPGTRLTVL.

The chain carries TRBV28 and TRBJ1-4; 7 nucleotides line up with TRBD1. The CDR3 has 15 amino acids. V gave up 7 bases and J gave up 8 bases; unmatched junction bases: 13. Germline loops: CDR1 MDHEN, CDR2 SYDVKM. For the CDR3, the DNA is TGTGCCAGCATCCCGAAGGGGGCTCCGGGGGAAAAACTGTTTTTT. Its translation is CASIPKGAPGEKLFF.

This chain joins TRBV27 and TRBJ1-1, with a weak D call TRBD1 (5 bases). The CDR3 totals 17 residues. Trimming stripped 4 bases from V and 3 bases from J, with 21 bases between. Germline CDR1 MNHEY, CDR2 SMNVEV (reference sequence). This chain's CDR3 is CASSWGSHTHRYTEAFF. For the CDR3, the DNA is TGTGCCAGCAGTTGGGGCAGCCATACCCACAGGTACACTGAAGCTTTCTTT.

The J gene is TRBJ2-1, the V gene TRBV10-1; D is perhaps TRBD2 (6 bases). The CDR3 runs to 18 residues. V gave up 5 bases and J gave up 5 bases, with 25 bases separating them. CDR1 and CDR2 (germline): WNHNN, SYGVQD (reference sequence). CDR3 in DNA: TGCGCCAGCAGTTCCTACGGGGCTAGCGAACTCCTTCACAATGAGCAGTTCTTC. This encodes CASSSYGASELLHNEQFF.

J is TRBJ1-4 and V is TRBV9, with 7 bases that match TRBD1. This CDR3 has 15 amino acids. V gave up 6 bases and J gave up 7 bases; unmatched junction bases: 12. Per germline, CDR1 SGDLS and CDR2 YYNGEE. Here the CDR3 reads CASTASRQGGEKLFF. CDR3 DNA sequence: TGTGCCAGCACCGCGAGTCGGCAGGGGGGTGAAAAACTGTTTTTT.

The chain carries TRBV7-3 and TRBJ2-3, with 8 bases that match TRBD2. Germline V lookup: CDR1 SGHTA, CDR2 FQGTGA. The CDR3 consists of 14 residues. Losses at the gene ends were 2 bases for V and 4 bases for J; bases not matched to a gene: 2. The CDR3 sequence is CASSLAGGADTQYF. The CDR3 nucleotides are TGTGCCAGCAGCTTAGCGGGAGGCGCAGATACGCAGTATTTT.

This chain joins TRBV14 and TRBJ2-1, with 9 bases fitting TRBD2. Germline trimming cut 2 bases from V and 1 base from J; bases unmatched to any gene: 12. CDR1 and CDR2 (germline): SGHDN, FVKESK. This CDR3 is built from 19 residues. DNA of the CDR3: TGTGCCAGCAGCCAAAGGGAGAATAGCGGGAGTTTTTCCTACAATGAGCAGTTCTTC. It translates to CASSQRENSGSFSYNEQFF.

The genes are TRBV25-1 and TRBJ2-1; 10 nucleotides agree with TRBD1. Unmatched junction bases numbered 3, after V lost 6 bases and J lost 1 base. Germline CDR1 MGHDK, CDR2 SYGVNS. CDR3 length: 15 amino acids. In DNA, the CDR3 is TGTGCCAGCAGGGGGGACAGGGGTTCCTACAATGAGCAGTTCTTC. This translates into CASRGDRGSYNEQFF.

The V gene is TRBV5-4, the J gene TRBJ1-2, with a weak D call TRBD1 (6 bases). The V gene's germline CDR1 is SGHNT and CDR2 YYREEE (reference sequence). With 4 bases removed from V and 6 bases from J, the gap between germline ends came to 16 bases. The CDR3 extends over 14 amino acids. The CDR3 nucleotides read TGTGCCAGCAGCCCCGCAGGGGAGTTGGATGGCTACACCTTC. Protein: CASSPAGELDGYTF.

This chain joins TRBV28 and TRBJ2-3; no reliable D call. Looked up from germline, CDR1 is MDHEN and CDR2 is SYDVKM. This CDR3 comprises 14 residues. Trimming pared 3 bases from V and 0 bases from J, leaving 7 bases between. The CDR3 here is CASSFETSTDTQYF. As DNA, the CDR3 is TGTGCCAGCAGTTTCGAGACTAGCACAGATACGCAGTATTTT.

As for this clone: One end of the junction varies from germline; a read error may be responsible. The chain has TRBV7-7 and TRBJ2-7; a weak D match, TRBD1 (6 bases). The CDR3 runs to 16 residues. Germline CDR1 SSHAT, CDR2 FNYEAQ (reference sequence). The CDR3: CASSLGPPAGDYEQYF. The CDR3 bases are TGTGCTAGCAGCTTAGGTCCCCCGGCAGGGGACTACGAGCAGTACTTC. Combining the CDR3 with reference TRBV7-7 and TRBJ2-7 gives the whole variable domain GAGVSQSPRYKVTKRGQDVTLRCDPISSHATLYWYQQALGQGPEFLTYFNYEAQPDKSGLPSDRFSAERPEGSISTLTIQRTEQRDSAMYRCASSLGPPAGDYEQYFGPGTRLTVT.

This clone appeared a single time. V usage is TRBV11-2 and J usage is TRBJ2-6; TRBD2 agrees at 8 bases. The germline V gene has CDR1 SGHAT and CDR2 FQNNGV. V trimming: 5 bases; J trimming: 2 bases; junction bases outside the gene matches: 14. The CDR3 is 19 residues long. This CDR3 is CASSARTSPNSTGANVLTF. The CDR3 coding sequence is TGTGCCAGCAGCGCTCGGACTAGCCCGAATTCGACTGGGGCCAACGTCCTGACTTTC.

The chain carries TRBV7-9 and TRBJ1-1; D is uncertain. The CDR3 length is 13 residues. The V and J ends lost 2 bases and 5 bases respectively, with 9 bases between them. Per the germline V gene, CDR1 is SEHNR and CDR2 is FQNEAQ (reference sequence). CDR3 coding DNA: TGTGCCAGCAGCTTACTCTTGGGAACTGAAGCTTTCTTT. This translates into CASSLLLGTEAFF.

The CDR3 sequence is CAISDRGGYEQYF. In nucleotides, the CDR3 is TGTGCCATCAGTGACAGGGGCGGCTACGAGCAGTACTTC. The chain recombines TRBV10-3 with TRBJ2-7; D possibly corresponds to TRBD1 (6 bases). The CDR3 is 13 amino acids. The germline V and J ends were trimmed by 3 bases and 3 bases, with 9 bases remaining between them. Per germline, CDR1 ENHRY and CDR2 SYGVKD.

This chain connects TRBV28 to TRBJ2-7; 9 bases line up with TRBD1. The CDR3 sequence is 15 residues long. Germline assignment: CDR1 MDHEN and CDR2 SYDVKM. V dropped 8 bases and J dropped 3; count of bases not matched to a gene: 11. The CDR3 DNA follows: TGTGCCAGCGGTTCGGTCCGGGACAGGGACTACGAGCAGTACTTC. This gives the protein CASGSVRDRDYEQYF.

The V gene is TRBV7-2, the J gene TRBJ2-1, with TRBD2 matching 10 bases. The J segment lost 14 bases and the V segment lost 5 bases, leaving 9 bases of the junction unmatched. The CDR3 covers 13 residues. CDR1 and CDR2 (germline): SGHTA, FQGNSA. The CDR3 loop reads CASSGQSGREKFF. For the CDR3, the DNA is TGTGCCAGCAGCGGACAGAGCGGGAGGGAGAAGTTCTTC.

The chain employs TRBV9 and TRBJ2-2; the match to TRBD2 covers 7 bases. The junction had 8 bases not matched to a gene; V was cut back by 0 bases and J by 3 bases. This CDR3 has 17 amino acids. CDR1 SGDLS and CDR2 YYNGEE come from the germline V gene. The CDR3 here is CASSVVWASGHTGELFF. DNA for the CDR3: TGTGCCAGCAGCGTAGTATGGGCTAGCGGACACACCGGGGAGCTGTTTTTT.

This chain connects TRBV7-9 to TRBJ2-5; TRBD2 is a possible D gene (7 bases). V was trimmed by 6 bases and J by 4 bases, leaving 9 bases between them. The CDR3 contains 12 residues. The V gene's germline CDR1 is SEHNR and CDR2 FQNEAQ (reference sequence). The DNA for the CDR3 is TGTGCCAGCAGGGGAGGGGGAGAGACCCAGTACTTC. Amino acid sequence: CASRGGGETQYF.

This clone was recorded only once. V gene TRBV10-3 combines with J gene TRBJ1-1; D perhaps matches TRBD1 (5 bases). Trimming took 0 bases from V and 5 from J, leaving 19 bases between them. CDR1 ENHRY and CDR2 SYGVKD come from the germline V gene. CDR3 length: 17 residues. In DNA, the CDR3 is TGTGCCATCAGTGAGTCGGTACTGAACTGGGGCACAACTGAAGCTTTCTTT. It translates to CAISESVLNWGTTEAFF.

V is TRBV10-3 and J is TRBJ2-7; D ambiguous. Germline CDR1 reads ENHRY; CDR2 reads SYGVKD. The CDR3 spans 16 residues. V was clipped by 0 bases and J by 4 bases, with 16 bases between them. CDR3 amino acids: CAISESKPKGRYEQYF. In DNA, the CDR3 is TGTGCCATCAGTGAGTCGAAGCCCAAAGGGCGGTACGAGCAGTACTTC.

The rearrangement links TRBV7-9 to TRBJ2-7; D may be TRBD2 (5 bases). Per the germline V gene, CDR1 is SEHNR and CDR2 is FQNEAQ (reference sequence). The CDR3 contains 16 residues. Trimming pared 0 bases from V and 2 bases from J, leaving 14 bases between. CDR3 bases: TGTGCCAGCAGCTTAGCGGGAGATCCTTCAACCTACGAGCAGTACTTC. Amino acids: CASSLAGDPSTYEQYF.

J is TRBJ2-7 and V is TRBV7-9; 9 bases are a match to TRBD1. Germline V CDR1 and CDR2: SEHNR, FQNEAQ (reference sequence). Trimming took 5 bases from V and 1 from J; bases not matched to a gene: 6. The CDR3 runs 15 residues. CDR3 sequence (DNA): TGTGCCAGCAGCGACGGGACAGGGACATCCTACGAGCAGTACTTC. Translating it yields CASSDGTGTSYEQYF.

V gene TRBV27 combines with J gene TRBJ2-1, with D hard to call. CDR3 length: 13 amino acids. V shed 3 bases and J shed 6 bases, with 9 bases lying between them. Germline loops: CDR1 MNHEY, CDR2 SMNVEV (reference sequence). Written as DNA, the CDR3 is TGTGCCAGCAGTTTTGATAGCAGCAATGAGCAGTTCTTC. Residues: CASSFDSSNEQFF.

The rearrangement uses TRBV28 and TRBJ2-1; 8 bases are shared with TRBD2. There are 16 residues in the CDR3. Germline CDR1 is MDHEN and CDR2 is SYDVKM. Trimming cost V 5 bases and J 1 base; bases outside gene matches: 7. The chain's CDR3 is CASSNRLAHSYNEQFF. The CDR3 region has the DNA TGTGCCAGCAGTAATAGACTAGCGCATTCCTACAATGAGCAGTTCTTC.